This TCR beta chain was documented in a study of blood T cell repertoires in COVID-19. About the study: Acute and convalescent COVID-19 samples came from the United States, Italy and Spain. T cells, B-cell-depleted T cells, or PBMCs provided the cDNA or gDNA that served as material.

Participant age was roughly 18 to 95 years, and participants resided in about 25 US areas. Cohort 3 recovery required two negative PCRs, clearance, or symptom resolution. Trimming took off 0 bases at V and 6 bases at J, with 15 bases between the two ends. Germline CDR1 SGHRS, CDR2 YFSETQ. CDR3 size: 15 residues. Some clones are missing from TCRdb's copy, which holds only in-frame ones; the method was immunoSEQ multiplex PCR. Of some 420,000 clones in the sample, roughly nine tenths were seen once. The sequenced material came from PBMCs or T cells enriched from blood (not recorded which). The chain couples TRBV5-1 to TRBJ1-1; no firm D call. The TCR was taken from a man younger than 45 who had recovered from COVID-19. This CDR3 is CASSLAFNRVPEAFF. CDR3 bases: TGCGCCAGCAGCTTGGCTTTCAACCGAGTGCCTGAAGCTTTCTTT.